This T cell receptor (beta chain) was sequenced for a study of vaccination and CD4 T cells after COVID-19. Study background: Timing of post-vaccine sample collection was a median about 72 days after dose two, with a range of 14 to 241. In the control cultures, a CEFX pool, an HIV-1 Nef pool, or no peptide was supplied.

The CDR3 runs to 14 residues. V was pared by 6 bases and J by 5 bases, with 16 bases between. Concerning this clonotype itself: No antigen is known for it.

Specified treatment: roughly 10-day PBMC culture with coronavirus spike peptide pools or control peptides (ViraFEST assay). The study's findings and limits: Clonotypes reactive to SARS-CoV-2 had a median that went up from 21 to 38, but not significantly.

Cultured CD4+ T cells had their DNA profiled by the Oncomine TCR Beta short-read assay. Genomic DNA was taken out of cultured CD4+ T cells by extraction. TCRdb re-called the PCR reads with MiXCR, one entry per CDR3 protein. The sample lists roughly 15,000 distinct CDR3 sequences; around 60% were seen once. The sequencing input was CD4+ T cells from blood, cultured in vitro. The clonotype was recovered from a human donor who had recovered from COVID-19. The rearrangement links TRBV12-3 or TRBV12-4 to TRBJ1-2; D might be TRBD1 (6 bases). Here the CDR3 reads CASRTTGGGYGYTF. CDR3 in DNA: TGTGCCAGCAGGACGACAGGAGGGGGATATGGCTACACCTTC.